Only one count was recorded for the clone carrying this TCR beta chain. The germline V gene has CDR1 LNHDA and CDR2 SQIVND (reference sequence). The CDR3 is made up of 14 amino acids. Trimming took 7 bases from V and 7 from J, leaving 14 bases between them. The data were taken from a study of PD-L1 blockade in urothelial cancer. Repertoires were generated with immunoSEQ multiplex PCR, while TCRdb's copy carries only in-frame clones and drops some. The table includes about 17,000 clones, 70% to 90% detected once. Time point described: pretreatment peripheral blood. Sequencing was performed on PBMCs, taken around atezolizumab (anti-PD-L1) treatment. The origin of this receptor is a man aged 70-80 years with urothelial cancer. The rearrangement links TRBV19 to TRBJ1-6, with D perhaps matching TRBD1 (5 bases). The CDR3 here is CASTVGRGNSPLHF. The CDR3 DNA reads TGTGCCAGTACCGTGGGGAGGGGAAATTCACCCCTCCACTTT.